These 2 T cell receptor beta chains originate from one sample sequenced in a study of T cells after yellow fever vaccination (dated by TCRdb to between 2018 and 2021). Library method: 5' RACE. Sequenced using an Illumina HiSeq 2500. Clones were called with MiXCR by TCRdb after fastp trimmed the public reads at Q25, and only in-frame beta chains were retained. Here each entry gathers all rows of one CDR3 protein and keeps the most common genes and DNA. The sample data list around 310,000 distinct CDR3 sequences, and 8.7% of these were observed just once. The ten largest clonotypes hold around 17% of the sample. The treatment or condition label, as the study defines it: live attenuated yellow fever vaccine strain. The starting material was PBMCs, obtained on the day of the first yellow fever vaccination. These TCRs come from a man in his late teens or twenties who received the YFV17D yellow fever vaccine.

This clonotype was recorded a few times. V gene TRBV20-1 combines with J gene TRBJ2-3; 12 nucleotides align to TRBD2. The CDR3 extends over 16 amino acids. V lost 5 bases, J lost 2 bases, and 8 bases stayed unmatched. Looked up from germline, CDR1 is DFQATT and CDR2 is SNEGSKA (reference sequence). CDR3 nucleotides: TGCAGTGCTCCCCGGAGACTAGCGGGGGTCACAGATACGCAGTATTTT. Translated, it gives CSAPRRLAGVTDTQYF.

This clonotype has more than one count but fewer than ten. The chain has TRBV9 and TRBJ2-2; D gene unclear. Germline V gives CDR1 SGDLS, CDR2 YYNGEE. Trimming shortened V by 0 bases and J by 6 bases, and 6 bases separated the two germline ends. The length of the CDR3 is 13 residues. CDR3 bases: TGTGCCAGCAGCGTAGCCGTGGCCGGGGAGCTGTTTTTT. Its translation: CASSVAVAGELFF.